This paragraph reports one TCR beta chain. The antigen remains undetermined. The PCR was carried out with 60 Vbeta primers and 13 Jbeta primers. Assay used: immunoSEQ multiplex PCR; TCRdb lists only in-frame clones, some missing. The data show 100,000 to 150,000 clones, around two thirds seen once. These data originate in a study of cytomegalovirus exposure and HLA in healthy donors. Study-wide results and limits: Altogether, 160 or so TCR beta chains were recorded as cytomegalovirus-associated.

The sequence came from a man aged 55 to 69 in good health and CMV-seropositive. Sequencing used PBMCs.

CDR3 residues: CASSLERGTGNYEQYF. The CDR3 DNA sequence: TGTGCCAGCAGCCTCGAGCGTGGGACAGGGAACTACGAGCAGTACTTC. This chain connects TRBV11-2 to TRBJ2-7; TRBD1 aligns across 9 bases. The J segment lost 3 bases and the V segment lost 5 bases, leaving 11 bases of the junction unmatched. This CDR3 spans 16 amino acids. Germline assignment: CDR1 SGHAT and CDR2 FQNNGV.